Many counts were recorded for the clone carrying this T cell receptor (beta chain). No antigen is known for it. The data stem from a study of regulatory T cells in long-lasting Graves disease. Study context: Positivity for TSH receptor antibodies plus over 5 years of antithyroid drugs meant persistent Graves' disease.

Sample time point: persistent/refractory GD, antithyroid drugs over 5 years with positive TRAb. PBMC RNA was the source of the TCR library. EDTA tubes collected roughly 9.6 milliliters of peripheral blood. Libraries of TCR beta came from iRepertoire HTBI primers plus Arm-PCR of CDR3 regions. TCRdb re-called the multiplex PCR reads with MiXCR, one entry per CDR3 protein. The top ten clones hold about 42% of a sample with 500,000 to 700,000 distinct CDR3 sequences, 25% to 35% of them seen once. The CDR3 extends over 15 amino acids. The V segment lost 5 bases and the J segment 2 bases; nucleotides outside the gene matches: 8. The V gene's germline CDR1 is SGDLS and CDR2 YYNGEE. Findings of the study overall: Persistent disease preferred TRBV28, TRBJ1-2 and TRBJ2-5.

The clonotype originates from a female donor with Graves disease. The specimen comprised peripheral blood mononuclear cells (PBMCs), sampled when the disease was refractory, from a patient treated with antithyroid drugs. The chain recombines TRBV9 with TRBJ1-1; 8 bases are a match to TRBD1. The CDR3 coding sequence is TGTGCCAGCAGTCCAAGGACAGGGACCAACACTGAAGCTTTCTTT. This gives the protein CASSPRTGTNTEAFF.